This TCR beta chain was sequenced in a study of PD-L1 blockade in urothelial cancer. Study summary: Beginning at some point between 2013 and 2014, patients received atezolizumab, given as 1,200 mg intravenously every 3 weeks. Of prior chemotherapy regimens, patients had received between 0 and 3. Specimens of blood held a median count of roughly 150,000 T cells.

As concerns this clone: One junction end does not reproduce the germline sequence, and a read error may be involved. The identical CDR3 is also encoded by other nucleotide sequences in the sample.

The CDR3 contains 16 residues. Germline V gene data show CDR1 as MNHEY and CDR2 as SVGAGI. Time point in this sample: pretreatment peripheral blood. The cohort comprised individuals with locally advanced or metastatic urothelial carcinoma. Assay: immunoSEQ multiplex PCR; the TCRdb copy retains only in-frame clones and omits some. The sample has around 66,000 clones, more than 80% seen once. The source material was PBMCs, sampled around atezolizumab (anti-PD-L1) treatment. V is TRBV6-5 and J is TRBJ2-7, with D tentatively TRBD1 (6 bases). The clonotype originates from a man aged 65 to 85 with urothelial cancer. CDR3 nucleotides: TGTGCCAGCAGTTACTCGAGGGTCAGGGGCCCTTCCGAGCAGTATTTC. Encoded protein: CASSYSRVRGPSEQYF.